Listed below are T cell receptor beta chains from one sample, sequenced in a study of stem cell transplantation in POMP-related autoinflammatory disease. Assay used: immunoSEQ multiplex PCR; TCRdb lists only in-frame clones, some missing. The sample includes some 33,000 clones, 80% to 90% of them seen just once. Specimen: CD4+ T cells from PBMCs, collected before stem cell transplantation. Receptors were obtained from a human donor with POMP-related autoinflammation and immune dysregulation (PRAID). Each CDR3 is given with its conserved first and last residue. D genes are given only for firm matches. Size is stated for part of the rows, as once, few or many counts, or as a class when the clone is expanded.

clone_size j_call d_call v_call cdr3_nt cdr3_aa
- TRBJ2-7 TRBD2 TRBV18 TGTGCCAGCTCACCAAGCGGGACCTACTCCTACGAGCAGTACTTC CASSPSGTYSYEQYF
- TRBJ1-2 - TRBV2 TGTGCCAGCAGTGAAGATAGGGGTAACTATGGCTACACCTTC CASSEDRGNYGYTF
- TRBJ1-4 TRBD1 TRBV18 TGTGCCAGCTCACTGGGACAGCTAGCAACTAATGAAAAACTGTTTTTT CASSLGQLATNEKLFF
- TRBJ2-5 - TRBV7-9 TGTGCCAGCAGCTTACAGGGTACGGAGACCCAGTACTTC CASSLQGTETQYF
- TRBJ2-5 TRBD1 TRBV5-8 TGTGCCAGCAGCTTGGAGCCCGACAGGGCTGGGGAGACCCAGTACTTC CASSLEPDRAGETQYF
- TRBJ2-5 - TRBV20-1 TGCAGTGCTAGAACAGAGACCCAGTACTTC CSARTETQYF
- TRBJ2-1 TRBD2 TRBV4-2 TGTGCCAGCAGCCTGAATCTAGCGGGAGGGTACAATGAGCAGTTCTTC CASSLNLAGGYNEQFF
- TRBJ1-1 TRBD1 TRBV5-6 TGTGCCAGCAGTCTCAGGCGGGACAGGGATTCGGAAGCTTTCTTT CASSLRRDRDSEAFF
once TRBJ1-3 - TRBV7-3 TGTGCCAGCAGCCCCAACGGGGGCCCCGGAAACACCATATATTTT CASSPNGGPGNTIYF
- TRBJ2-7 - TRBV7-8 TGTGCCAGCAGCTTTTTCATCACGTCTACCTACGAGCAGTACTTC CASSFFITSTYEQYF
- TRBJ2-2 TRBD1 TRBV7-2 TGTGCCAGCAGATCCGACAGGGCCGCCGGGGAGCTGTTTTTT CASRSDRAAGELFF
- TRBJ2-1 - TRBV5-1 TGCGCCAGCAGCTTGGCTCTTCGTAGAGCAACCAATGAGCAGTTCTTC CASSLALRRATNEQFF
- TRBJ2-1 - TRBV28 TGTGCCAGCAGTTCTCCGTCCAATGAGCAGTTCTTC CASSSPSNEQFF
- TRBJ2-7 - TRBV6-6 TGTGCCAGCAGTCGCAGACCCAGCCCCGCGACCGAGCAGTACTTC CASSRRPSPATEQYF
- TRBJ1-3 TRBD1 TRBV6-6 TGTGCCAGCAGCATCGACAGGGCGGGAAACACCATATATTTT CASSIDRAGNTIYF
- TRBJ2-5 - TRBV2 TGTGCCAGCAGTGAAAATAGGGGTGAGACCCAGTACTTC CASSENRGETQYF
- TRBJ1-1 - TRBV23-1 TGCGCCAGCAGTCAACCGAACACTGAAGCTTTCTTT CASSQPNTEAFF
once TRBJ2-3 - TRBV6-4 TGTGCCAGCAGTGACAGGGGGGGAGCAGATACGCAGTATTTT CASSDRGGADTQYF
- TRBJ2-3 - TRBV30 TGTGCCTGGAGTCCTATCGCAGATACGCAGTATTTT CAWSPIADTQYF
- TRBJ2-3 TRBD2 TRBV5-1 TGCGCCAGCAAGAGCGGGGTTAGCACAGATACGCAGTATTTT CASKSGVSTDTQYF
- TRBJ2-2 TRBD2 TRBV19 TGTGCCAGTAAAAGGGAAAAGGGACTAGCGGGGTTCACCGGGGAGCTGTTTTTT CASKREKGLAGFTGELFF
- TRBJ1-3 - TRBV4-1 TGCGCCAGCAGCCTACGACAGATGGCTGGAAACACCATATATTTT CASSLRQMAGNTIYF
- TRBJ2-2 - TRBV12-5 TGTGCTAGATGGTCAGCGAACACCGGGGAGCTGTTTTTT CARWSANTGELFF
few TRBJ1-5 - TRBV4-1 TGCGCCAGCAGCCAAGACGGTCCGCCATATCAGCCCCAGCATTTT CASSQDGPPYQPQHF
- TRBJ2-7 - TRBV7-9 TGTGCCAGCAGCTTAGGAAGAATAGCGGAGAGCTCCTACGAGCAGTACTTC CASSLGRIAESSYEQYF
- TRBJ2-7 - TRBV27 TGTGCCAGCAGTTTATCCCTAGGGAGCTCCTACGAGCAGCACTTC CASSLSLGSSYEQHF
- TRBJ2-3 - TRBV5-1 TGCGCCAGCAGCTTGCGGACAGCCGGCACAGATACGCAGTATTTT CASSLRTAGTDTQYF
- TRBJ1-1 - TRBV19 TGTGCCAGTAGTATGGGACGGAGACCGGGGGACACTGAAGCTTTCTTT CASSMGRRPGDTEAFF
- TRBJ2-5 - TRBV12-5 TGTGCTAGTGGTTTAAGCCAAGAGACCCAGTACTTC CASGLSQETQYF
- TRBJ2-3 - TRBV6-1 TGTGCCAGCATCATAGATGCAGGGGATACGCAGTATTTT CASIIDAGDTQYF
- TRBJ1-4 TRBD1 TRBV28 TGTGCCAGCAGTCCCCCGGGACAGGGAGGCGAAAAACTGTTTTTT CASSPPGQGGEKLFF
- TRBJ2-1 TRBD1 TRBV4-1 TGCGCCAGCAGCCAAACTGGGACAGGGAATGAGCAGTTCTTC CASSQTGTGNEQFF
- TRBJ2-7 TRBD2 TRBV10-2 TGCGCCAGCCAGGGTGCCCACGGACTAGCGGGCTACGAGCAGTACTTC CASQGAHGLAGYEQYF
- TRBJ2-7 - TRBV28 TGTGCCAGCAGCTCCAGCGGATCCTCCTACGAGCAGTACTTC CASSSSGSSYEQYF
- TRBJ1-2 - TRBV10-3 TGTGCCATCACCAACCCGGGGGGCGACTATGGCTACACCTTC CAITNPGGDYGYTF
- TRBJ1-2 - TRBV5-1 TGCGCCAGCAGCTTGGCGGGGAACTATGGCTACACCTTC CASSLAGNYGYTF
- TRBJ1-4 - TRBV5-6 TGTGCCAGCAGCTTGAAATACAGGGAAGGCCTAAATGAAAAACTGTTTTTT CASSLKYREGLNEKLFF
- TRBJ2-3 - TRBV10-3 TGTGCCATCACTCGGGGAGGAAACACAGATACGCAGTATTTT CAITRGGNTDTQYF
- TRBJ2-5 - TRBV2 TGTGCCAGCAGTGAACGAGAGACCCAGTACTTC CASSERETQYF
- TRBJ2-2 TRBD1 TRBV7-9 TGTGCCAGCAGCTTCCGGGACAGGGGGCGGAACACCGGGGAGCTGTTTTTT CASSFRDRGRNTGELFF
- TRBJ1-5 - TRBV19 TGTGCCAGCCGGACGGTGTATAGCAATCAGCCCCAGCATTTT CASRTVYSNQPQHF
- TRBJ1-2 TRBD1 TRBV7-2 TGTGCCAGCAGCTTAGGGACAGGGTTATCGGGCTACACCTTC CASSLGTGLSGYTF
few TRBJ1-1 - TRBV2 TGTGCCAGCAGTGGCGGGTGGGGCTCGAGGGGAGGTGCTGAAGCTTTCTTT CASSGGWGSRGGAEAFF
- TRBJ1-2 - TRBV6-1 TGTGCCAGCAGTGAAAGGTGGCGACAATCCGACTATGGCTACACCTTC CASSERWRQSDYGYTF
- TRBJ2-1 TRBD2 TRBV18 TGTGCCAGCTCACCCCTTATAGCCTACCAGCGGGAGGAGGGTGAGCAGTTCTTC CASSPLIAYQREEGEQFF
- TRBJ2-1 TRBD1 TRBV19 TGTGCCAGTAGTTTTCCGGGACAGAGGTACAATGAGCAGTTCTTC CASSFPGQRYNEQFF
- TRBJ1-4 - TRBV5-1 TGCGCCAGCAGCACGGACAGACCAACTAATGAAAAACTGTTTTTT CASSTDRPTNEKLFF
- TRBJ2-1 - TRBV28 TGTGCCAGCAGTTTGGGAAGGGGCCCGAGGGATGAGCAGTTCTTC CASSLGRGPRDEQFF
- TRBJ1-4 - TRBV6-6 TGTGCCAGCAGTTACGGAGACCCGGAGAAACTGTTTTTT CASSYGDPEKLFF
- TRBJ2-6 - TRBV27 TGTGCCAGCACTTCTACCAGGGCAGGGGGGCTCTCTGGGGCCAACGTCCTGACTTTC CASTSTRAGGLSGANVLTF
- TRBJ1-1 TRBD1 TRBV5-4 TGTGCCAGCAGCTTGGATCCAGGGGGATATCCTGAAGCTTTCTTT CASSLDPGGYPEAFF
- TRBJ1-5 - TRBV20-1 TGCAGTGCGGGGGGGGTTTCACAGCATTTT CSAGGVSQHF
- TRBJ2-7 - TRBV28 TGTGCCAGCCGCTCCCTTTACGAGCAGTACTTC CASRSLYEQYF
- TRBJ2-3 - TRBV6-1 TGTGCCAGCAGTGCCCTGACGACTTCTAGCACAGATACGCAGTATTTT CASSALTTSSTDTQYF
- TRBJ1-1 TRBD1 TRBV7-2 TGTGCCAGCAGCCCACGGACAGGGAACACTGAAGCTTTCTTT CASSPRTGNTEAFF
- TRBJ1-1 - TRBV29-1 TGCAGCGTTGGGCAGGGCGACACTGAAGCTTTCTTT CSVGQGDTEAFF